The next 5 T cell receptor beta chains were all read from a single sample in a study of identical twins. TCRdb reprocessed the 5' RACE reads with MiXCR, giving one entry per CDR3 protein. The sample comprises under 450,000 distinct CDR3 sequences, about 18% of which are singletons, and roughly 12% rests with the top ten. Sequenced sample: naive T cells sorted from blood. The receptors were sampled from a man aged 50 to 59 in good health.

The chain employs TRBV20-1 and TRBJ1-1; D may be TRBD1 (5 bases). Germline CDR1 and CDR2: DFQATT and SNEGSKA (reference sequence). This CDR3 region has 13 residues. Trimming removed 3 bases at V and 5 bases at J, with 13 bases between. Here the CDR3 reads CSARGPGRTEAFF. CDR3 sequence (DNA): TGCAGTGCTAGGGGGCCCGGACGGACTGAAGCTTTCTTT.

The rearrangement uses TRBV2 and TRBJ2-1; 10 bases line up with TRBD2. The CDR3 is made up of 15 amino acids. Trimming removed 3 bases from V and 8 bases from J; junction bases left unmatched: 7. Per the germline V gene, CDR1 is SNHLY and CDR2 is FYNNEI. CDR3 amino acids: CASSEGTSVFYEQFF. The CDR3 bases are TGTGCCAGCAGTGAGGGGACTAGCGTCTTCTATGAGCAGTTCTTC.

V usage is TRBV27 and J usage is TRBJ1-4; D remains ambiguous. Trimming removed 5 bases at V and 0 bases at J, with 13 bases between. Germline lookup yields CDR1 MNHEY and CDR2 SMNVEV (reference sequence). The CDR3 length is 16 residues. CDR3 nucleotide sequence: TGTGCCAGCAGTCCCGGCCTCGGCCCAACTAATGAAAAACTGTTTTTT. Amino acid sequence: CASSPGLGPTNEKLFF.

In this sample, this clonotype turned up once. The CDR3, as DNA: TGTGCCAGCAGCGGCGGACTCCTCACAGATACGCAGTATTTT. It is translated as CASSGGLLTDTQYF. V is TRBV7-2 and J is TRBJ2-3, with TRBD2 as a possible D gene (5 bases). The CDR3 is 14 residues long. Trimming took 5 bases from V and 2 from J, leaving 11 bases between them. Germline V gene sequence: CDR1 SGHTA, CDR2 FQGNSA.

A few counts support this clonotype. The genes are TRBV20-1 and TRBJ1-5; D remains unclear. The germline V gene encodes CDR1 DFQATT and CDR2 SNEGSKA (reference sequence). V gave up 3 bases and J gave up 9 bases, with 9 bases separating them. The CDR3 extends over 11 amino acids. CDR3 sequence (DNA): TGCAGTGCTAGGACGTTGGGGCCCCAGCATTTT. This gives the protein CSARTLGPQHF.